A single sample gave rise to the 20 T cell receptor beta chains below, sequenced in a study of shared clonotypes between healthy human individuals. The method was immunoSEQ multiplex PCR; TCRdb's version includes in-frame clones alone and lacks a portion of them. The sample records under 1,100,000 clones, more than 60% being singletons. Input material: memory CD4+ T cells sorted from blood. The sample's subset: CD45RA-negative fraction. All receptors derive from a man aged 18 to 29 in good health.

V and J are TRBV18 and TRBJ2-7; D might be TRBD1 (6 bases). Trimming removed 2 bases from V and 5 bases from J, with 7 bases in between. The CDR3 covers 12 residues. The V gene's germline CDR1 is KGHSH and CDR2 LQKENI. CDR3 residues: CASSPNRDEQYF. The CDR3 DNA is TGTGCCAGCTCACCAAACAGGGACGAGCAGTACTTC. The full variable domain, with the rest looked up from reference TRBV18 and TRBJ2-7, is NAGVMQNPRHLVRRRGQEARLRCSPMKGHSHVYWYRQLPEEGLKFMVYLQKENIIDESGMPKERFSAEFPKEGPSILRIQQVVRGDSAAYFCASSPNRDEQYFGPGTRLTVT.

This rearrangement joins TRBV5-1 to TRBJ2-3; D is undetermined. The CDR3 has 12 amino acids. V dropped 7 bases and J dropped 4 bases, with 10 bases sitting between them. In germline, CDR1 is SGHRS, CDR2 YFSETQ. CDR3 protein: CASLDEADTQYF. The CDR3 nucleotides read TGCGCCAGCCTAGACGAGGCAGATACGCAGTATTTT.

The chain joins TRBV5-1 to TRBJ2-7; perhaps TRBD1 as D (6 bases). Germline CDR1 reads SGHRS; CDR2 reads YFSETQ. V gave up 3 bases and J gave up 4 bases, with 14 bases separating them. The CDR3 spans 14 residues. The CDR3 region is CASSYGTFIYEQYF. The DNA of the CDR3 is TGCGCCAGCAGCTACGGGACATTCATTTACGAGCAGTACTTC.

V gene TRBV6-4 combines with J gene TRBJ1-5; 7 bases fit TRBD1. V dropped 11 bases and J dropped 9; count of bases not matched to a gene: 10. CDR1 and CDR2 from the germline V gene are MRHNA and SNTAGT. The CDR3 length is 12 residues. In DNA, the CDR3 is TGTGCCGGGGACAGACACCTTGGGCCCCAGCATTTT. Its translation is CAGDRHLGPQHF.

As concerns this clone: A much larger clone lies a single base off, so this may be a read error. The chain couples TRBV5-4 to TRBJ2-2, with D unclear. With 2 bases removed from V and 4 bases from J, the gap between germline ends came to 6 bases. Germline V gene sequence: CDR1 SGHNT, CDR2 YYREEE (reference sequence). The CDR3 length is 13 residues. The CDR3 spells CASSFWGTGELFF. In DNA form, the CDR3 reads TGTGCCAGCAGCTTCTGGGGCACCGGGGAGCTGTTTTTT.

The V and J genes are TRBV30 and TRBJ2-6, with D maybe TRBD2 (5 bases). The V gene's germline CDR1 is GTSNPN and CDR2 SVGIG (reference sequence). V shed 4 bases and J shed 0 bases, with 25 bases lying between them. The CDR3 is 20 residues long. The CDR3 sequence: CAWTVTGKLLLPSGANVLTF. For the CDR3, the DNA is TGTGCCTGGACCGTAACGGGGAAACTCTTATTACCCTCTGGGGCCAACGTCCTGACTTTC.

DNA for the CDR3: TGTGCCAGCAGCCCCTTCTCGGGAGGGTACAATGAGCAGTTCTTC. It encodes CASSPFSGGYNEQFF. The rearrangement uses TRBV7-9 and TRBJ2-1; 8 bases agree with TRBD2. The V segment lost 5 bases and the J segment 4 bases; nucleotides outside the gene matches: 7. The germline V gene encodes CDR1 SEHNR and CDR2 FQNEAQ (reference sequence). This CDR3 is 15 amino acids long.

This clone was seen once. This chain joins TRBV30 and TRBJ2-7, with D uncertain. V was cut by 1 base and J by 4 bases, with 5 bases left in between. Germline V lookup: CDR1 GTSNPN, CDR2 SVGIG (reference sequence). This CDR3 region has 11 residues. CDR3 DNA sequence: TGTGCCTGGAGTGCCAAATACGAGCAGTACTTC. Protein sequence: CAWSAKYEQYF.

This clone was observed a handful of times. The V and J genes are TRBV19 and TRBJ1-6; the D gene is possibly TRBD1 (5 bases). Deletions cut 7 bases from V and 7 bases from J, with 17 bases between. Looked up from germline, CDR1 is LNHDA and CDR2 is SQIVND (reference sequence). This CDR3 comprises 15 residues. DNA of the CDR3: TGTGCCAGTACCCGGACATCGATGGGGAATTCACCCCTCCACTTT. It codes for CASTRTSMGNSPLHF.

J is TRBJ2-5 and V is TRBV5-4, with 9 bases fitting TRBD1. Looked up from germline, CDR1 is SGHNT and CDR2 is YYREEE (reference sequence). CDR3 length: 14 amino acids. The junction had 5 bases not matched to a gene; V was cut back by 3 bases and J by 5 bases. For the CDR3, the DNA is TGTGCCAGCAGCTCCGGACAGGGGTGGGAGACCCAGTACTTC. Encoded protein: CASSSGQGWETQYF.

CDR3 DNA sequence: TGTGCCAGCAGGAATTATGCAACTAATGAAAAACTGTTTTTT. As protein: CASRNYATNEKLFF. The chain employs TRBV6-1 and TRBJ1-4; D gene unclear. Trimming cost V 6 bases and J 0 bases, with 8 bases left between them. The V gene's germline CDR1 is MNHNS and CDR2 SASEGT. The CDR3 is made up of 14 amino acids.

Only a few counts were recorded for this clone. This chain links TRBV6-6 with TRBJ2-2, with a possible D match to TRBD1 (5 bases). Germline-derived CDR1 and CDR2 are MNHNY and SVGAGI (reference sequence). This CDR3 has 13 amino acids. Trimming pared 7 bases from V and 4 bases from J, leaving 10 bases between. CDR3 nucleotides: TGTGCCAGCAAAACAGGAGCCACCGGGGAGCTGTTTTTT. It translates to CASKTGATGELFF.

The chain uses TRBV5-1 and TRBJ1-6; D unclear. Trimming left V 0 bases short and J 4 bases short, with 5 bases between. Germline assignment: CDR1 SGHRS and CDR2 YFSETQ. The CDR3 consists of 14 residues. The CDR3 is CASSLGTYNSPLHF. The DNA for the CDR3 is TGCGCCAGCAGCTTGGGGACGTATAATTCACCCCTCCACTTT. Full variable domain (missing parts from reference TRBV5-1 and TRBJ1-6): KAGVTQTPRYLIKTRGQQVTLSCSPISGHRSVSWYQQTPGQGLQFLFEYFSETQRNKGNFPGRFSGRQFSNSRSEMNVSTLELGDSALYLCASSLGTYNSPLHFGNGTRLTVT.

The CDR3 is CASSLGQGTYGYTF. Written as DNA, the CDR3 is TGTGCCAGCAGCTTGGGACAGGGTACCTATGGCTACACCTTC. V is TRBV7-2 and J is TRBJ1-2; TRBD1 aligns across 9 bases. The junction had 3 bases not matched to a gene; V was cut back by 3 bases and J by 4 bases. Germline assignment: CDR1 SGHTA and CDR2 FQGNSA. The CDR3 has 14 amino acids.

The V and J genes are TRBV30 and TRBJ1-2, with 10 bases lining up with TRBD1. V dropped 5 bases and J dropped 6; count of bases not matched to a gene: 3. This CDR3 contains 12 residues. The germline CDR1 and CDR2 sequences are GTSNPN and SVGIG (reference sequence). The CDR3 sequence: CAWSGQGNGYTF. CDR3 DNA: TGTGCCTGGTCGGGACAGGGGAATGGCTACACCTTC.

The genes are TRBV11-2 and TRBJ1-6; tentatively, D is TRBD1 (6 bases). The CDR3 is made up of 14 amino acids. The germline CDR1 and CDR2 sequences are SGHAT and FQNNGV. V was trimmed by 5 bases and J by 4 bases, leaving 9 bases between them. This chain's CDR3 is CASSPGTYNSPLHF. The CDR3 DNA follows: TGTGCCAGCAGCCCCGGGACATATAATTCACCCCTCCACTTT.

This clone came up a few times. The CDR3 reads CASIRQNTEAFF. For the CDR3, the DNA is TGTGCCAGCATCCGGCAGAACACTGAAGCTTTCTTT. The chain links TRBV6-6 to TRBJ1-1; no firm D call. The CDR3 totals 12 residues. The germline CDR1 and CDR2 sequences are MNHNY and SVGAGI (reference sequence). Trimming took 7 bases from V and 1 from J, leaving 7 bases between them.

This clone was picked up a small number of times. The rearrangement joins TRBV28 to TRBJ1-1, with D possibly TRBD1 on 6 matching bases. CDR1 and CDR2 (germline): MDHEN, SYDVKM. There are 13 residues in the CDR3. V was trimmed by 4 bases and J by 3 bases, leaving 9 bases between them. In DNA, the CDR3 is TGTGCCAGCAGTTCTGGACAGTACACTGAAGCTTTCTTT. It is translated as CASSSGQYTEAFF.

The rearrangement joins TRBV18 to TRBJ1-5; D gene uncertain. The V gene's germline CDR1 is KGHSH and CDR2 LQKENI. Trimming left V 2 bases short and J 0 bases short, with 8 bases between. The CDR3 consists of 15 residues. The CDR3 nucleotides are TGTGCCAGCTCACCAGGTCGCCTTAGCAATCAGCCCCAGCATTTT. This encodes CASSPGRLSNQPQHF.

This chain links TRBV5-1 with TRBJ2-1; D is unresolved. The CDR3 spans 16 residues. Trimming took 2 bases from V and 0 from J, leaving 12 bases between them. Germline V gives CDR1 SGHRS, CDR2 YFSETQ. In DNA form, the CDR3 reads TGCGCCAGCAGCTTTTCTCCGGGCGACTCCTACAATGAGCAGTTCTTC. Residues: CASSFSPGDSYNEQFF. Variable domain in full (rest from reference TRBV5-1 and TRBJ2-1): KAGVTQTPRYLIKTRGQQVTLSCSPISGHRSVSWYQQTPGQGLQFLFEYFSETQRNKGNFPGRFSGRQFSNSRSEMNVSTLELGDSALYLCASSFSPGDSYNEQFFGPGTRLTVL.